This T cell receptor beta chain emerged from a study of blood T cell repertoires in COVID-19. About the research overall: Sites in the United States, Italy and Spain provided acute and convalescent COVID-19 samples. Nucleic acid was either cDNA or gDNA, and it came from T cells, B-cell-depleted T cells, or PBMCs.

In the authors' methods: Reference gene primer amplification gave estimated nucleated cell counts. This table comes from immunoSEQ multiplex PCR, and its TCRdb copy is limited to in-frame clones, with some not included. The DNA was the basis for D and trimming; V, J and clone size are from that table. The sample includes approximately 54,000 clones, 65% to 90% seen only once; the top ten take approximately 7.1%. A note on this clone: The same CDR3 is also encoded by other DNA sequences in this sample.

Germline CDR1 and CDR2: SQVTM and ANQGSEA. The CDR3 runs 12 residues. Trimming shortened V by 3 bases and J by 5 bases, and 10 bases separated the two germline ends. The sequencing sample was made of peripheral blood. The rearrangement uses TRBV29-1 and TRBJ1-1, with D maybe TRBD1 (5 bases). This TCR came from a human donor in a cohort sampled during active COVID-19. The DNA of the CDR3 is TGCAGCGTTGATAGGGGTGGGACTGAAGCTTTCTTT. Translated: CSVDRGGTEAFF.